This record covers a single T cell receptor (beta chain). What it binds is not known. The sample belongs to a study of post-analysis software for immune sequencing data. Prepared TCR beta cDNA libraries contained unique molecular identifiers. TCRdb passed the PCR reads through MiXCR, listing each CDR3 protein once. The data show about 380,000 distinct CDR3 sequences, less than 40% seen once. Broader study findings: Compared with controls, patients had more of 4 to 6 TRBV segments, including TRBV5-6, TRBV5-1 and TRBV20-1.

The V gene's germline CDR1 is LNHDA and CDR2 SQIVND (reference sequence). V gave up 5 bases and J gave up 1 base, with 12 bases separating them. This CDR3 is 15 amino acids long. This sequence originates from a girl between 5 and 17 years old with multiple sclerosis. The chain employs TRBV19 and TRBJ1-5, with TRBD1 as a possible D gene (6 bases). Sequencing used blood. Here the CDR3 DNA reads TGTGCCAGTAGTTCACAGGGTCTAAGCAATCAGCCCCAGCATTTT. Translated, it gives CASSSQGLSNQPQHF.